This record looks at one T cell receptor beta chain sequence and its context. The antigen it recognizes is unknown. No base-level quality is on record; no much larger clone is a single base apart. The germline V gene gives CDR1 as SNHLY and CDR2 as FYNNEI. The germline ends are 10 bases apart after V is trimmed by 7 bases and J by 0 bases. Taken from cysteine to phenylalanine, the CDR3 has 15 residues. Kept here is only the CDR3 DNA, which spans 45 bases and is read in frame from base 1. Amplification of TCR beta CDR3 regions was carried out from RNA transcripts. A first-round RT-PCR of the TCR CDR3 used the HTBI primer set with the Qiagen OneStep RT-PCR kit. A second multiplex PCR round built the libraries, followed by size selection and purification. Paired-end sequencing of the libraries was performed with 100 bp reads on an Illumina HiSeq2000. The paper's data handling went like this. SOAPnuke was used to process the raw data, removing reads that contained adapters or uncalled bases, had a mean Phred below 15, or lacked an exact match to the constant primer or identifier. COPE v1.2.5 was used to merge the high-quality paired reads, and each unique nucleotide sequence was defined as a clonotype. MiTCR v1.1 was used to align clonotypes to the IMGT TRBV, TRBD and TRBJ reference segments. Analysis was restricted to V-J combinations with a frequency above 0.0001, which covered 98% to 99.2% of repertoires. A TCS score was defined as the ratio of F50 (clonal expansion) to E x V (chaos), with BLOSUM62-based TCRdist applied between CDR3 peptides within each V-J. Welch's t-statistics and random forest reduced approximately 520 V-J features to 13, which were used in a naive Bayes classifier (R e1071). Clones were called with MiXCR by TCRdb after fastp trimmed the public reads at Q25, and only in-frame beta chains were retained. Every CDR3 protein is listed once, alongside the most common genes and DNA of its rows. In this record, the V and J calls reflect TCRdb's handling and not the investigators' own analysis. This sample holds more than 450,000 distinct CDR3 sequences; just under 20% were observed only once. The top ten clones comprise about half of the sample.

These data come from a study of T cells in Graves' hyperthyroidism and ophthalmopathy (dated 2019 in TCRdb). At the level of the whole study: Peripheral blood was collected at initial diagnosis, before any treatment. TCR V-J signatures able to tell the groups apart were searched for in a discovery cohort of some 100 patients, of whom fewer than 45 had Graves' ophthalmopathy and about 60 had stable Graves' hyperthyroidism. An independent validation cohort of around 19 hyperthyroidism patients and about 15 patients who later progressed to ophthalmopathy tested prospective prediction of ophthalmopathy. The 75 to 100 discovery patients were divided at random into training and test sets in a 7:3 ratio. In addition, the study compared T-cell repertoires in thyroid tissue and in blood from over 5 Graves' hyperthyroidism patients. After sampling, hyperthyroidism patients received methimazole starting at 30 mg daily, and ophthalmopathy patients received high-dose intravenous methylprednisolone. The paper describes TCR Vbeta CDR3 sequencing of roughly 130 peripheral blood samples, made up of 43 ophthalmopathy patients, roughly 72 hyperthyroidism patients and roughly 17 progressor patients. What the authors observed across the whole study: In validation, the model predicted progression to ophthalmopathy with 55% to 71% sensitivity and around 72% specificity, a median of approximately 6.5 months before onset. Most expanded thyroid clonotypes (frequency above 0.001) were also found in blood, which suggests that blood repertoires may mirror thyroid immune responses. In cross-validation, a model built on a 13 V-J signature told ophthalmopathy apart from stable hyperthyroidism with 85% to 90% sensitivity and roughly 81% specificity, and in testing the same model reached 80%/75%. Sample size was not statistically predetermined, and blinding of investigators to group allocation was not performed.

Moderately to severely active disease, a Clinical Activity Score of at least 3, a NOSPECS grade of at least 4, and a duration under 3 months were present in ophthalmopathy patients. The study excluded patients with uncontrolled infections, other autoimmune diseases, pregnancy or lactation. Clinical symptoms, serum thyroxine and TRAb, thyroid ultrasound, and orbital computed tomography formed the basis for the diagnoses. PBMCs were separated from under 11 ml of fresh peripheral blood using Ficoll-Paque density gradient centrifugation. Total RNA was extracted using Trizol reagent, and RNA quality was assessed on an Agilent 2100 Bioanalyzer.

The source material was blood. This TCR came from a man aged 40-50 years with Graves' ophthalmopathy. The chain couples TRBV2 to TRBJ1-6; the D gene lacks a confident call. The DNA sequence reads TGTGCCAGCACCTACTATAGCTCCTATAATTCACCCCTCCACTTT. It is translated as CASTYYSSYNSPLHF.